This entry describes one TCR beta chain. The antigen is unknown. The entry originates in a study of blood T cells in healthy people across ages. Findings of the study overall: A roughly linear fall in TCR beta diversity per million T cells was seen with increasing age.

A second PCR, run for roughly 7 to 11 cycles, used a sample-barcoded 5' primer plus a J-beta primer mix. At least 2.5 million CDR3-containing paired-end reads were obtained per sample. TCRdb recomputed calls from the 5' RACE reads with MiXCR, one row per CDR3 protein. The profile shows hundreds of thousands of distinct CDR3 sequences, roughly 20% of them singletons. Unmatched junction bases numbered 7, after V lost 7 bases and J lost 1 base. There are 15 residues in the CDR3. Germline V gives CDR1 MNHNS, CDR2 SASEGT. The source material was blood. The clonotype originates from a man between 65 and 79 years old in good health. The V gene is TRBV6-1, the J gene TRBJ2-5, with 9 bases aligning to TRBD1. DNA of the CDR3: TGTGCCAGCAACAACAGGGGGCTACCCCAAGAGACCCAGTACTTC. Amino acid sequence: CASNNRGLPQETQYF.